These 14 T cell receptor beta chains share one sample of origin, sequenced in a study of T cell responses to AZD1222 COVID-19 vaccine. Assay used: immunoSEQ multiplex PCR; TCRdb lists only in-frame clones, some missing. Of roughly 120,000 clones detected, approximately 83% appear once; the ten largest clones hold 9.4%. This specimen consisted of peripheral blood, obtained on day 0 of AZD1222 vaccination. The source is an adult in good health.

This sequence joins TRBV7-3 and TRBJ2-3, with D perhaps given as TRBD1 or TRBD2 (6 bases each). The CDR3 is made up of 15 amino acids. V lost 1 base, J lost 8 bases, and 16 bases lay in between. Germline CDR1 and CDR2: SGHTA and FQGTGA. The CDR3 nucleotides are TGTGCCAGCAGCTTAAGTGTGGGGGGCCAAGGTACGCAGTATTTT. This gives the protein CASSLSVGGQGTQYF.

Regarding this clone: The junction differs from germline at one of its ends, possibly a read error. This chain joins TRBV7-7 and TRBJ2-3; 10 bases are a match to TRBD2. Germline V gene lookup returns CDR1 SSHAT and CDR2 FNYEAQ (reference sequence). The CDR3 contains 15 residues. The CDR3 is CASSRGTSEADTQYF. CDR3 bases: TGTGCTAGCAGCCGAGGGACTAGCGAGGCAGATACGCAGTATTTT.

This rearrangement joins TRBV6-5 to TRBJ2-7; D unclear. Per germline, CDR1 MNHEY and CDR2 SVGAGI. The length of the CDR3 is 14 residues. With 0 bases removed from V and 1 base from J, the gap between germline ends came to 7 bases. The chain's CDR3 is CASSYSVLSYEQYF. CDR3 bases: TGTGCCAGCAGTTACTCGGTCCTATCCTACGAGCAGTACTTC.

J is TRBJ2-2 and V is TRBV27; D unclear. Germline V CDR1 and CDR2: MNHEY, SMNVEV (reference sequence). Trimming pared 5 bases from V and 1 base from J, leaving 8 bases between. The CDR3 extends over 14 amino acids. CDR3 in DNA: TGTGCCAGCAGTCCAGTCCTGAACACCGGGGAGCTGTTTTTT. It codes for CASSPVLNTGELFF.

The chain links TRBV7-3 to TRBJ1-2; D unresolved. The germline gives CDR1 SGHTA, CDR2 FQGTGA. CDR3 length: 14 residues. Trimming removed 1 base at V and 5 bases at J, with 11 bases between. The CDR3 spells CASSLNAGVYGYTF. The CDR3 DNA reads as TGTGCCAGCAGCTTAAATGCCGGGGTTTATGGCTACACCTTC.

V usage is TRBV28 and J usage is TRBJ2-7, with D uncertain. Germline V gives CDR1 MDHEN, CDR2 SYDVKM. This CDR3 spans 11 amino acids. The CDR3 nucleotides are TGTTCCTCGGGTGACAACTACGAGCAGTACTTC. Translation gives CSSGDNYEQYF. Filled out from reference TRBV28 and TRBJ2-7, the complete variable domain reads DVKVTQSSRYLVKRTGEKVFLECVQDMDHENMFWYRQDPGLGLRLIYFSYDVKMKEKGDIPEGYSVSREKKERFSLILESASTNQTSMYLCSSGDNYEQYFGPGTRLTVT.

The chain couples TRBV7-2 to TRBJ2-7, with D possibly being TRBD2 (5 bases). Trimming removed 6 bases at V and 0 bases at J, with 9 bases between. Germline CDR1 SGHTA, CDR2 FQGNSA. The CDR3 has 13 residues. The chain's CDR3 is CASRRASSYEQYF. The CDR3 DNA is TGTGCCAGCAGGCGGGCCAGCTCCTACGAGCAGTACTTC.

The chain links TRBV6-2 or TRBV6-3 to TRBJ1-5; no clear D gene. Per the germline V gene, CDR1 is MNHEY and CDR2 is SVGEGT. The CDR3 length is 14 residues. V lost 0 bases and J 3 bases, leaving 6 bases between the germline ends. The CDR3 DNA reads TGTGCCAGCAGTTACTCGTCTCTCAATCAGCCCCAGCATTTT. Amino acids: CASSYSSLNQPQHF.

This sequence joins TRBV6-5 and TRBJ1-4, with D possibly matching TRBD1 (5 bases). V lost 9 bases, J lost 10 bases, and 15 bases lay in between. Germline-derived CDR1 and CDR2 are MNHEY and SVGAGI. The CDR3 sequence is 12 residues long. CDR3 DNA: TGTGCCAGTTGGGACGTCGGAGGAAAACTGTTTTTT. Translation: CASWDVGGKLFF.

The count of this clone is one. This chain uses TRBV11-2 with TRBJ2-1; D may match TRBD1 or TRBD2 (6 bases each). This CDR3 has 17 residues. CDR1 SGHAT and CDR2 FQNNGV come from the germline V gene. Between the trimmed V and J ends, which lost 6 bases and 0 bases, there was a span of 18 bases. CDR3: CASSKTPGGGSYNEQFF. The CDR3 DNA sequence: TGTGCCAGCAGTAAAACTCCCGGAGGGGGCTCCTACAATGAGCAGTTCTTC.

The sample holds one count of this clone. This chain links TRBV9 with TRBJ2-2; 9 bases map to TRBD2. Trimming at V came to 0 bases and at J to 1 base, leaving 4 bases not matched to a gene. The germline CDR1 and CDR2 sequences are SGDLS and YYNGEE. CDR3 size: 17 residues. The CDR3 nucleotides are TGTGCCAGCAGCGTAGGCGGGAGGGCCCTGAACACCGGGGAGCTGTTTTTT. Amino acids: CASSVGGRALNTGELFF.

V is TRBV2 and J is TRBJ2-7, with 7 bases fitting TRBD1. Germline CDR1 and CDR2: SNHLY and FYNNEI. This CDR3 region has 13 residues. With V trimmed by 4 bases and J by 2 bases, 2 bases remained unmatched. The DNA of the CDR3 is TGTGCCAGCAGTGGACAGGGTACCTACGAGCAGTACTTC. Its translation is CASSGQGTYEQYF.

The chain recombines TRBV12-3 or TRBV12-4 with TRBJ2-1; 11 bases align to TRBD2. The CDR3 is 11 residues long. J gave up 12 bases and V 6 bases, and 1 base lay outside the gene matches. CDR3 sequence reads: CASSGLAGQFF. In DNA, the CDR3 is TGTGCCAGCAGCGGACTAGCGGGGCAGTTCTTC.

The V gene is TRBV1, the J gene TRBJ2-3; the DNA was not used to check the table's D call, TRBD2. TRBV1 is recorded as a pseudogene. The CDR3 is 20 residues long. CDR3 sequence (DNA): TGCACCAGCAGCCACCTAGCGGGAGGGCCTCAGACAGTTAGCACAGATACGCAGTATTTT. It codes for CTSSHLAGGPQTVSTDTQYF.